The T cell receptor (beta chain) under discussion was sequenced for a study of OX40 agonist ivuxolimab in advanced cancers. Study-level information: Treatment of patients was with ivuxolimab, an agonistic anti-OX40 (CD134) antibody.

The V end lost 6 bases, the J end lost 12 bases, and 12 bases lay between the germline ends. CDR1 is MGHDK, CDR2 SYGVNS, per germline. The CDR3 contains 12 residues. The method was immunoSEQ multiplex PCR; TCRdb's version includes in-frame clones alone and lacks a portion of them. Of about 61,000 clones in the sample, around 87% are singletons; the top ten hold roughly 1.1%. The sequence derives from an adult with an advanced solid tumor such as melanoma, head and neck, liver or kidney cancer. Specimen: CD4+ or CD8+ T cells sorted from blood, collected in a trial of the OX40 agonist ivuxolimab. The chain is built from TRBV25-1 and TRBJ2-6; D unresolved. CDR3 sequence reads: CASSLGLGVLTF. The CDR3 DNA reads TGTGCCAGCAGCCTAGGGTTGGGCGTCCTGACTTTC.